This TCR beta chain was sequenced for a study of OX40 agonist ivuxolimab in advanced cancers. Study-wide context: Of mixed ages from about 23 to 90 and averaging about 56 years, the group was roughly 85% male.

The germline V gene has CDR1 MDHEN and CDR2 SYDVKM. V was clipped by 5 bases and J by 0 bases, with 14 bases between them. The length of the CDR3 is 15 residues. Some clones are missing from TCRdb's copy, which holds only in-frame ones; the method was immunoSEQ multiplex PCR. The data contain tens of thousands of clones, roughly 87% of them singletons. Sequenced here: CD4+ or CD8+ T cells sorted from blood, sampled in a trial of the OX40 agonist ivuxolimab. The receptor was isolated from an adult with an advanced solid tumor such as melanoma, head and neck, liver or kidney cancer. The chain is built from TRBV28 and TRBJ2-7; tentative D call: TRBD1 (6 bases). CDR3 sequence reads: CASSLTGTFSYEQYF. CDR3 DNA: TGTGCCAGCAGTCTGACCGGGACATTCTCCTACGAGCAGTACTTC.